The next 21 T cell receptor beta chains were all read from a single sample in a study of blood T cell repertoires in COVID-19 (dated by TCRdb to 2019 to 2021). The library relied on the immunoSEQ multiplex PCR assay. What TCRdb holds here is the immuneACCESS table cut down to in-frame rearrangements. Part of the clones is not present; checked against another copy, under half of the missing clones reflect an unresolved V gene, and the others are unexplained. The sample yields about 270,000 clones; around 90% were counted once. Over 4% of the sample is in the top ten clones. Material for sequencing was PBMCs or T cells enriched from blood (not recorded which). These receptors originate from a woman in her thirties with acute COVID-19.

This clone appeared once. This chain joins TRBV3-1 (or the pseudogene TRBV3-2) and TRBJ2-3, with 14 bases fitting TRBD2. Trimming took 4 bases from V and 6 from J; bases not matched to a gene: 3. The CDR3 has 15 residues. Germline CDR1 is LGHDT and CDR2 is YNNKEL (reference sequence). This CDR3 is CASSPGTSGSDTQYF. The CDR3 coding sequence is TGTGCCAGCAGCCCCGGGACTAGCGGGAGTGATACGCAGTATTTT.

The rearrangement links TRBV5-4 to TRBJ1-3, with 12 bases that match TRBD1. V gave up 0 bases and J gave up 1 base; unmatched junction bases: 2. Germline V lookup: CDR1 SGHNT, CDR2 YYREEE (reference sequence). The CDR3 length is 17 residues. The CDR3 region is CASSLVGQGASGNTIYF. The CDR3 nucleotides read TGTGCCAGCAGCTTGGTGGGACAGGGGGCATCTGGAAACACCATATATTTT.

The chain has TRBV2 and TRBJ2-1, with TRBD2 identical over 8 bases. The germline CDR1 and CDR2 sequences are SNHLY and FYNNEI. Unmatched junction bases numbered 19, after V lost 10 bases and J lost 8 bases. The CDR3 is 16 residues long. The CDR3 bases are TGTGCCACCCAGCGCCCAGAAGCGGGAGTCGTTCATGAGCAGTTCTTC. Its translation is CATQRPEAGVVHEQFF.

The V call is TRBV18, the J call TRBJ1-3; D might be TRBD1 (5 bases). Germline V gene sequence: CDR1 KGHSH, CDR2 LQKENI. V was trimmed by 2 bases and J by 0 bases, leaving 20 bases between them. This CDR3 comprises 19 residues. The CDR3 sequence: CASSPWPHRQSRSGNTIYF. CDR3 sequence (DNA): TGTGCCAGCTCACCATGGCCACATAGACAGTCCCGCTCTGGAAACACCATATATTTT.

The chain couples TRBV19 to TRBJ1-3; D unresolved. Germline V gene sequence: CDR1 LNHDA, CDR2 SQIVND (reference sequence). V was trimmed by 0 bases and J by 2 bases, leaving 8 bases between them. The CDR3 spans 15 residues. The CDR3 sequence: CASSIDPGTGNTIYF. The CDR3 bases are TGTGCCAGTAGTATAGATCCCGGGACTGGAAACACCATATATTTT.

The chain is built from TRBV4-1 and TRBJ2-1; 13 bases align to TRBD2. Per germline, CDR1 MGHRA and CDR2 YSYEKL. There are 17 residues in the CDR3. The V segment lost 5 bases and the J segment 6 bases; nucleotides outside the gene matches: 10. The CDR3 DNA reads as TGCGCCAGCAGCTACGTGACTAGCGGGGGGAGGGGCAATGAGCAGTTCTTC. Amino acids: CASSYVTSGGRGNEQFF.

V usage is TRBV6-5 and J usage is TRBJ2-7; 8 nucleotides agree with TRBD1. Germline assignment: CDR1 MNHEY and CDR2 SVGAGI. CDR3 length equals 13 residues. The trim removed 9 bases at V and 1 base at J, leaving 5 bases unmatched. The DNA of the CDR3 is TGTGCCAGTGCCGGGACAGGTTCCTACGAGCAGTACTTC. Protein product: CASAGTGSYEQYF.

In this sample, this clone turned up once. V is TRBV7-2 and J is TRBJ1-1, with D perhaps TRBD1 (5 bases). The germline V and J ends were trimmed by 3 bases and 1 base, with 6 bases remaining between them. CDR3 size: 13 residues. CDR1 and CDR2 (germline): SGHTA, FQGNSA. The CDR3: CASSLTENTEAFF. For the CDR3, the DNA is TGTGCCAGCAGCTTGACAGAGAACACTGAAGCTTTCTTT.

CDR3 coding DNA: TGCGCCAGCAGTCAATCTCGGGACAGGGGGAATGAGCAGTTCTTC. This sequence encodes CASSQSRDRGNEQFF. The chain uses TRBV23-1 and TRBJ2-1; 11 bases are a match to TRBD1. TRBV23-1 is designated an ORF whose function remains uncertain. Germline trimming cut 0 bases from V and 7 bases from J; bases unmatched to any gene: 2. The CDR3 is 15 residues long.

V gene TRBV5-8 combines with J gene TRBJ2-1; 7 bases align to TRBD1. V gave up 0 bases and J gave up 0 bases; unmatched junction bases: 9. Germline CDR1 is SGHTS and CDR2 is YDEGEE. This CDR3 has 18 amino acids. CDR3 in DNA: TGTGCCAGCAGCTTGGTCCAGCGAGGGGGCATCTCCTACAATGAGCAGTTCTTC. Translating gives CASSLVQRGGISYNEQFF.

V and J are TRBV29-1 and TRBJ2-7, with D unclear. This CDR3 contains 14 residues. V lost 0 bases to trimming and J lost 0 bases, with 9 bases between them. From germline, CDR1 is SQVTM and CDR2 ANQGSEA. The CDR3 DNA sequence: TGCAGCGTTGAAGACGTCTCGAGCTCCTACGAGCAGTACTTC. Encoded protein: CSVEDVSSSYEQYF.

Written as DNA, the CDR3 is TGTGCCAGCAGTTTACCGACCCAGACACACCAGGGTGGAAACACCATATATTTT. Protein: CASSLPTQTHQGGNTIYF. This sequence joins TRBV28 and TRBJ1-3; weak D call: TRBD1 (5 bases). Trimming took off 2 bases at V and 3 bases at J, with 20 bases between the two ends. Germline V CDR1 and CDR2: MDHEN, SYDVKM. The CDR3 covers 18 residues.

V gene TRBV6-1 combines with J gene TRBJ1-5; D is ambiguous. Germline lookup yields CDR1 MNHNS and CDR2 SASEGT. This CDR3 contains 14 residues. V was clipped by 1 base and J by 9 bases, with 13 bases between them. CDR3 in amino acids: CASSEGAGVRPQHF. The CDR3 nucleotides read TGTGCCAGCAGTGAAGGGGCTGGCGTTAGGCCCCAGCATTTT.

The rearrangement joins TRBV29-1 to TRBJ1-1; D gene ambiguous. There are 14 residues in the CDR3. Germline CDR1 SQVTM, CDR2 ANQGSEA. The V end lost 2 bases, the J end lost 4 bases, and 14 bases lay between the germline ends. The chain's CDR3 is CSVELWAESTEAFF. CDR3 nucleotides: TGCAGCGTTGAATTATGGGCCGAAAGCACTGAAGCTTTCTTT.

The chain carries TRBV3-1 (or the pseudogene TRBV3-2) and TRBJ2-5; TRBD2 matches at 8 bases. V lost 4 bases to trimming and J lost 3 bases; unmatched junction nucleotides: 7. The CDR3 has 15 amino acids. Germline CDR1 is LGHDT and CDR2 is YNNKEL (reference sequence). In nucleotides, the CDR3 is TGTGCCAGCAGCCGAGTTAGCGGGGACGAAGAGACCCAGTACTTC. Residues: CASSRVSGDEETQYF.

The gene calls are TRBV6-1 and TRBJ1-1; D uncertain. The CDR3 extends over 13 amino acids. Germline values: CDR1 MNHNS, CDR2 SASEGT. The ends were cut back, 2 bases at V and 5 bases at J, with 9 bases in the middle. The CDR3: CASSETLLTEAFF. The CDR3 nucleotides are TGTGCCAGCAGTGAAACATTGCTTACTGAAGCTTTCTTT.

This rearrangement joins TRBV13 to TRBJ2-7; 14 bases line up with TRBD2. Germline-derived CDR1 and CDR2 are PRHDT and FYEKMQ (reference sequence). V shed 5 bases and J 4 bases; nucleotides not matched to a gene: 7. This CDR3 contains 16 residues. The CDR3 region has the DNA TGTGCCAGCAGCCCCGGGACTAGCGGGAGTGGGTACGAGCAGTACTTC. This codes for CASSPGTSGSGYEQYF.

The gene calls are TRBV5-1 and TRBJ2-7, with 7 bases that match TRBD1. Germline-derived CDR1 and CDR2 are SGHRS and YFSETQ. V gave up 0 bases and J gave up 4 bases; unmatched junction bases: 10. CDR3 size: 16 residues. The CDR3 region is CASSLGQGVMSYEQYF. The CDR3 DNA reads TGCGCCAGCAGCTTGGGGCAGGGGGTGATGAGTTACGAGCAGTACTTC.

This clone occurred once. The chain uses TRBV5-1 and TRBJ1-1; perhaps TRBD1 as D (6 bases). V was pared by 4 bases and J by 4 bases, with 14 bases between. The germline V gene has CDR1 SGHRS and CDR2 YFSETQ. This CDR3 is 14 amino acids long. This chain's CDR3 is CASSLTLGGTEAFF. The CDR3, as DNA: TGCGCCAGCAGCCTTACGTTAGGGGGCACTGAAGCTTTCTTT.

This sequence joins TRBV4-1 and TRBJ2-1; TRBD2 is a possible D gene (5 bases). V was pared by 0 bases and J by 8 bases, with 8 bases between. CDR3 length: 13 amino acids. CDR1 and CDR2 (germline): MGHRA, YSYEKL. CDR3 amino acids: CASSQDAGDEQFF. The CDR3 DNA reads TGCGCCAGCAGCCAAGATGCCGGGGATGAGCAGTTCTTC.

The CDR3 spells CASNGGLEYEQYF. The CDR3 DNA reads as TGTGCCAGCAACGGGGGATTGGAATACGAGCAGTACTTC. The V call is TRBV11-3, the J call TRBJ2-7, with a tentative D call TRBD2 (6 bases). The CDR3 runs to 13 residues. Trimming took 7 bases from V and 4 from J, leaving 14 bases between them. Germline V lookup: CDR1 SGHNT, CDR2 YENEEA.